Following are 22 T cell receptor beta chains from one sample sequenced in a study of beta chain features in type 1 diabetes. The investigators reverse transcribed all of the isolated RNA, so they sequenced expressed TCRB transcripts. Libraries were prepared by immunoSEQ multiplex PCR; TCRdb keeps only in-frame clonotypes and omits some of them. The sample carries nearly 350,000 clones, 8% recorded once. The sample comprised central memory CD4+ T cells from blood. The receptors stem from a woman aged 18-35 years in good health.

The J gene is TRBJ1-1, the V gene TRBV28; tentative D call: TRBD1 (5 bases). The CDR3 has 15 residues. Germline CDR1 MDHEN, CDR2 SYDVKM. V was shortened by 6 bases and J by 1 base, with 15 bases between the two germline ends. CDR3 nucleotides: TGTGCCAGCAGGGACCCGGGGCAGGGGAACACTGAAGCTTTCTTT. Translated, it gives CASRDPGQGNTEAFF.

This clone was counted between two and nine times. The chain is built from TRBV28 and TRBJ2-3; D is possibly TRBD2 (5 bases). The CDR3 covers 16 residues. V was pared by 4 bases and J by 14 bases, with 28 bases between. Germline CDR1 MDHEN, CDR2 SYDVKM. CDR3 sequence: CASSSGLNSAPTTGYF. The CDR3 bases are TGTGCCAGCAGTTCGGGGTTGAACAGCGCGCCCACTACGGGGTATTTT.

The chain couples TRBV9 to TRBJ2-3; 8 positions agree with TRBD2. Per the germline V gene, CDR1 is SGDLS and CDR2 is YYNGEE. This CDR3 is 18 amino acids long. V was clipped by 4 bases and J by 6 bases; unmatched bases: 19. CDR3 coding DNA: TGTGCCAGCAGCCGGGCTCTATGGACTAGCAAAATTGAGGATACGCAGTATTTT. Protein sequence: CASSRALWTSKIEDTQYF.

The gene calls are TRBV4-3 and TRBJ1-5, with D tentatively TRBD1 (6 bases). The CDR3 extends over 15 amino acids. The germline gives CDR1 LGHNA, CDR2 YSLEER. V gave up 0 bases and J gave up 4 bases, with 10 bases separating them. CDR3 nucleotides: TGCGCCAGCAGCCAAGATGGCACAGGGAATCAGCCCCAGCATTTT. It specifies CASSQDGTGNQPQHF.

Only a few counts were recorded for this clone. The rearrangement joins TRBV6-1 to TRBJ2-7, with TRBD1 matching over 7 bases. The CDR3 consists of 15 residues. Looked up from germline, CDR1 is MNHNS and CDR2 is SASEGT. With V trimmed by 5 bases and J by 3 bases, 10 bases remained unmatched. The CDR3 coding sequence is TGTGCCAGCAGTACGGGACAGAGGCCGTTCTACGAGCAGTACTTC. Translation gives CASSTGQRPFYEQYF.

This clone was seen more than once but under ten times. CDR3 DNA sequence: TGTGCCAGCAGCTCCGGGACTAGCGGCGATACGCAGTATTTT. This codes for CASSSGTSGDTQYF. The J gene is TRBJ2-3, the V gene TRBV7-3, with TRBD2 matching 11 bases. CDR1 and CDR2 (germline): SGHTA, FQGTGA. The CDR3 has 14 residues. J was trimmed by 6 bases and V by 4 bases; bases with no gene match: 3.

This clone appeared a few times. This rearrangement joins TRBV4-1 to TRBJ2-5; D is perhaps TRBD2 (6 bases). The CDR3 runs to 14 residues. Germline V gives CDR1 MGHRA, CDR2 YSYEKL. Trimming removed 0 bases at V and 5 bases at J, with 10 bases between. CDR3 loop: CASSQEGGLETQYF. CDR3 nucleotide sequence: TGCGCCAGCAGCCAAGAGGGGGGTCTGGAGACCCAGTACTTC.

This clone was found a few times. The CDR3 DNA reads TGTGCCAGCAGTTTATCCCAGGGTGGGGAGGGGGAGCAGTTCTTC. Translation: CASSLSQGGEGEQFF. This rearrangement joins TRBV27 to TRBJ2-1; 7 bases agree with TRBD2. Trimming at V came to 0 bases and at J to 10 bases, leaving 9 bases not matched to a gene. Looked up from germline, CDR1 is MNHEY and CDR2 is SMNVEV (reference sequence). The CDR3 runs to 15 residues.

This clone has a handful of counts. The chain links TRBV7-2 to TRBJ2-1; a possible D gene is TRBD2 (7 bases). This CDR3 region has 15 residues. CDR1 and CDR2 (germline): SGHTA, FQGNSA. V gave up 5 bases and J gave up 3 bases, with 14 bases separating them. The CDR3 DNA follows: TGTGCCAGCAGCCCACAGGGACTACTCTACAATGAGCAGTTCTTC. As protein: CASSPQGLLYNEQFF.

The CDR3: CASSSAGTGAFSAYEQYF. In DNA form, the CDR3 reads TGTGCCAGCAGTTCAGCCGGGACAGGGGCTTTTAGTGCCTACGAGCAGTACTTC. This rearrangement joins TRBV28 to TRBJ2-7; 10 positions match TRBD1. Germline V CDR1 and CDR2: MDHEN, SYDVKM. The trim removed 4 bases at V and 2 bases at J, leaving 14 bases unmatched. The CDR3 is made up of 18 amino acids.

Here the CDR3 reads CASSGPIGGDEQFF. The DNA of the CDR3 is TGTGCCAGCAGTGGTCCTATTGGGGGCGATGAGCAGTTCTTC. V usage is TRBV2 and J usage is TRBJ2-1; weak D call: TRBD1 (6 bases). Trimming stripped 4 bases from V and 8 bases from J, with 15 bases between. The CDR3 extends over 14 amino acids. Germline CDR1 is SNHLY and CDR2 is FYNNEI.

The chain carries TRBV28 and TRBJ1-1; D perhaps matches TRBD1 (5 bases). The CDR3 has 11 residues. The V gene lost 6 bases and the J gene lost 11 bases, with 13 bases spanning the gap. Germline V gives CDR1 MDHEN, CDR2 SYDVKM. CDR3 nucleotide sequence: TGTGCCAGCAGCACTCCTCGGGGGGCTTTCTTT. Translation: CASSTPRGAFF.

This clone was observed a handful of times. The chain has TRBV7-2 and TRBJ2-5; D is perhaps TRBD1 (6 bases). Trimming left V 3 bases short and J 5 bases short, with 13 bases between. CDR1 and CDR2 (germline): SGHTA, FQGNSA. This CDR3 is 14 amino acids long. CDR3 nucleotide sequence: TGTGCCAGCAGCTTTCGGACAGACGGGGAGACCCAGTACTTC. Translated: CASSFRTDGETQYF.

The chain recombines TRBV13 with TRBJ2-4, with D unresolved. Germline V gene data show CDR1 as PRHDT and CDR2 as FYEKMQ (reference sequence). This CDR3 region has 15 residues. V lost 5 bases to trimming and J lost 0 bases, with 11 bases between them. In DNA form, the CDR3 reads TGTGCCAGCAGCCAAGAAGCATTAGCCAAAAACATTCAGTACTTC. Protein: CASSQEALAKNIQYF.

The chain couples TRBV2 to TRBJ2-2, with TRBD1 identical over 7 bases. Germline V gene lookup returns CDR1 SNHLY and CDR2 FYNNEI. J gave up 4 bases and V 9 bases, and 8 bases lay outside the gene matches. This CDR3 contains 14 residues. The CDR3 is CARRTGQITGELFF. CDR3 DNA: TGTGCCAGACGGACGGGACAGATCACCGGGGAGCTGTTTTTT.

The chain joins TRBV18 to TRBJ1-2, with D unclear. Germline-derived CDR1 and CDR2 are KGHSH and LQKENI. The CDR3 spans 14 residues. Between the trimmed V and J ends, which lost 2 bases and 3 bases, there was a span of 10 bases. CDR3: CASSPNGYDYGYTF. The DNA for the CDR3 is TGTGCCAGCTCACCAAACGGATACGACTATGGCTACACCTTC.

The table lists this clone with a few counts. The chain has TRBV7-9 and TRBJ1-2, with D tentatively TRBD1 (6 bases). The V and J ends lost 5 bases and 8 bases respectively, with 18 bases between them. CDR1 and CDR2 from the germline V gene are SEHNR and FQNEAQ (reference sequence). This CDR3 comprises 14 residues. The CDR3 DNA follows: TGTGCCAGCAGCATAGGACAGTCTTGGGGCGGCTACACCTTC. The encoded protein is CASSIGQSWGGYTF.

This clone was picked up many times. The chain carries TRBV6-5 and TRBJ2-7; the D gene is possibly TRBD1 (5 bases). The CDR3 spans 15 residues. CDR1 and CDR2 (germline): MNHEY, SVGAGI. Trimming stripped 5 bases from V and 3 bases from J, with 17 bases between. This CDR3 reads CASSPRPGNGYEQYF. Here the CDR3 DNA reads TGTGCCAGCAGTCCGCGACCAGGGAACGGCTACGAGCAGTACTTC.

In the case of this clone: Other DNA sequences in the same sample also yield this CDR3. This chain links TRBV7-2 with TRBJ2-7; D not resolved. CDR3 size: 14 residues. With 2 bases removed from V and 0 bases from J, the gap between germline ends came to 8 bases. Germline CDR1 is SGHTA and CDR2 is FQGNSA. CDR3 in amino acids: CASSLPASSYEQYF. The CDR3 bases are TGTGCCAGCAGCTTACCTGCCAGCTCCTACGAGCAGTACTTC.

J is TRBJ2-3 and V is TRBV27; 7 positions agree with TRBD1. Germline V gene lookup returns CDR1 MNHEY and CDR2 SMNVEV (reference sequence). The V segment lost 9 bases and the J segment 1 base; nucleotides outside the gene matches: 7. This CDR3 has 14 amino acids. The CDR3 DNA sequence: TGTGCCAGTCGCAGGGGGACACGCACAGATACGCAGTATTTT. It yields the protein CASRRGTRTDTQYF.

J is TRBJ1-1 and V is TRBV29-1, with TRBD1 as a possible D gene (6 bases). The CDR3 extends over 12 amino acids. Germline V gene data show CDR1 as SQVTM and CDR2 as ANQGSEA. Trimming took off 7 bases at V and 0 bases at J, with 9 bases between the two ends. This CDR3 reads CSAGVVNTEAFF. The CDR3 DNA reads as TGCAGCGCAGGGGTGGTGAACACTGAAGCTTTCTTT.

In its sample, this clone was seen many times. The rearrangement joins TRBV15 to TRBJ1-1; perhaps TRBD1 as D (5 bases). CDR1 and CDR2 from the germline V gene are LNHNV and YYDKDF (reference sequence). The CDR3 is 14 amino acids. V was pared by 5 bases and J by 8 bases, with 18 bases between. CDR3 bases: TGTGCCACCAGCCGCGATATGATGACAGTCGAAGCTTTCTTT. Translated, it gives CATSRDMMTVEAFF. Full variable domain (remainder filled in from reference TRBV15 and TRBJ1-1): DAMVIQNPRYQVTQFGKPVTLSCSQTLNHNVMYWYQQKSSQAPKLLFHYYDKDFNNEADTPDNFQSRRPNTSFCFLDIRSPGLGDTAMYLCATSRDMMTVEAFFGQGTRLTVV.